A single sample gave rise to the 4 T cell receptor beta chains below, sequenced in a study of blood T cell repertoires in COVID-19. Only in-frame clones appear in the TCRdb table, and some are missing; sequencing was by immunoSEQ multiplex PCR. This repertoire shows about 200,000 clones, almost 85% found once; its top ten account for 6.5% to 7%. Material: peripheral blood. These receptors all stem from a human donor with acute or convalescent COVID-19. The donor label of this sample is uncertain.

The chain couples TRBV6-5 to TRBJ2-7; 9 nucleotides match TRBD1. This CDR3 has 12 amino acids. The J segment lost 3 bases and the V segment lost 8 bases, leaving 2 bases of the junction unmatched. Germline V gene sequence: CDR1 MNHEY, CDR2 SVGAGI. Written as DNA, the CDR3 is TGTGCCAGCCAGGGACAGGGCTACGAGCAGTACTTC. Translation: CASQGQGYEQYF.

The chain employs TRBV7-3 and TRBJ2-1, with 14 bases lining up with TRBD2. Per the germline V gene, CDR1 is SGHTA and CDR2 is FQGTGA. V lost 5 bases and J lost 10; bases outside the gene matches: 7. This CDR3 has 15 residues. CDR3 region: CASSTGLAGGGEQFF. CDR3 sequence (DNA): TGTGCCAGCAGCACCGGACTAGCGGGAGGAGGCGAGCAGTTCTTC.

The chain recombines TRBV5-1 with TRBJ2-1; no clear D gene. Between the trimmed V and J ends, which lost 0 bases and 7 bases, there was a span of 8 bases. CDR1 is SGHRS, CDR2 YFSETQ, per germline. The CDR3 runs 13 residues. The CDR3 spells CASSLGPRNEQFF. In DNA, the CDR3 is TGCGCCAGCAGCTTGGGCCCCCGGAATGAGCAGTTCTTC. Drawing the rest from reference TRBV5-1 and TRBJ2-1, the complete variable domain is KAGVTQTPRYLIKTRGQQVTLSCSPISGHRSVSWYQQTPGQGLQFLFEYFSETQRNKGNFPGRFSGRQFSNSRSEMNVSTLELGDSALYLCASSLGPRNEQFFGPGTRLTVL.

For the CDR3, the DNA is TGTGCCACCAGCAGAGACGAGGCCCTGGGACAGTCAAACACTGAAGCTTTCTTT. Its translation: CATSRDEALGQSNTEAFF. The chain joins TRBV15 to TRBJ1-1, with 7 bases matching TRBD1. After removal of 0 bases from V and 2 bases from J, the junction contained 12 bases not matched to a gene. CDR1 is LNHNV and CDR2 is YYDKDF in the germline V gene (reference sequence). The CDR3 sequence is 18 residues long.